This T cell receptor (beta chain) is drawn from a study of CD8+CD57+ T cells in acquired aplastic anemia. Genomic DNA was employed as the template in profiling TCR beta VDJ and CDR3. Via MiXCR, TCRdb re-called the reads, giving one row per CDR3 protein. The sample lists under 350,000 distinct CDR3 sequences; 56% were seen once. This clonotype was seen a handful of times. CD8+CD57+ cell expansion had been shown by flow cytometry in patients chosen for sequencing. In germline, CDR1 is DFQATT, CDR2 SNEGSKA (reference sequence). Trimming cost V 1 base and J 2 bases; bases outside gene matches: 2. CDR3 length equals 13 residues.

This sequence was found in a human donor with aplastic anemia. The sample consisted of sorted CD4+, CD8+, or CD8+CD57+ T cells (not recorded which) from PBMCs. The chain recombines TRBV20-1 with TRBJ2-7; 7 nucleotides agree with TRBD2. CDR3: CSARGRGAYEQYF. CDR3 DNA: TGCAGTGCTAGAGGTCGGGGGGCCTACGAGCAGTACTTC.